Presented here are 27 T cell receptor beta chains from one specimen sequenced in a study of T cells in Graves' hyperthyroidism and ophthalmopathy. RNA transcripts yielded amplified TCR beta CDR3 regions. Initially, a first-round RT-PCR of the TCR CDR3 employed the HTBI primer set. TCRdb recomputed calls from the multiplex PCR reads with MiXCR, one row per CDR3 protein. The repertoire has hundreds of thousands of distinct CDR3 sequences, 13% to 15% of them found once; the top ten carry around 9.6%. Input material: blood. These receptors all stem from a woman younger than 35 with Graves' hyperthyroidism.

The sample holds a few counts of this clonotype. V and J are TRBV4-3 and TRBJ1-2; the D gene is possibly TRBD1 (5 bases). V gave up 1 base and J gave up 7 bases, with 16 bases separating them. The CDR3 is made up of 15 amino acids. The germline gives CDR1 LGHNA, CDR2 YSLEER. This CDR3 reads CASSQGQGGVSGYTF. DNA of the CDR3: TGCGCCAGCAGCCAAGGCCAGGGAGGAGTGTCTGGCTACACCTTC.

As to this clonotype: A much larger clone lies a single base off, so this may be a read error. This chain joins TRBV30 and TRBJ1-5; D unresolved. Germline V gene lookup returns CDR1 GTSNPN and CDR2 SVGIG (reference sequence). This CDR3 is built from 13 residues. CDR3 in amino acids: CVWSVDGNQPQHF. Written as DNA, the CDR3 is TGTGTCTGGAGTGTAGACGGGAATCAGCCCCAGCATTTT.

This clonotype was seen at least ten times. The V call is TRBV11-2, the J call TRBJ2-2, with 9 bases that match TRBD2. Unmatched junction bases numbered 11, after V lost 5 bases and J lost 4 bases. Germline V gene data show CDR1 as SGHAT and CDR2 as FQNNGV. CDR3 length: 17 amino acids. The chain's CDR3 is CASSPSYLAGITGELFF. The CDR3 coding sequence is TGTGCCAGCAGCCCCAGCTATCTAGCGGGGATCACCGGGGAGCTGTTTTTT.

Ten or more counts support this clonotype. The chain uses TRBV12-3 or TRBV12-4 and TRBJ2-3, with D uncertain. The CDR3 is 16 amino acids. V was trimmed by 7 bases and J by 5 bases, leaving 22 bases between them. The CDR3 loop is CASIPYESERLDTQYF. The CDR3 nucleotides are TGTGCCAGCATCCCTTACGAGTCGGAACGCTTAGATACGCAGTATTTT.

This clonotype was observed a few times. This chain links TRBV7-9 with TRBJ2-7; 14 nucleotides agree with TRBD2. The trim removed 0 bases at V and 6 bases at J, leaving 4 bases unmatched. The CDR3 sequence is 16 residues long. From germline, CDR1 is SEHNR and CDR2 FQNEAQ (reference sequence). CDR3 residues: CASSLAGTSGRGEQYF. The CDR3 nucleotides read TGTGCCAGCAGCTTAGCGGGGACTAGCGGGAGAGGCGAGCAGTACTTC. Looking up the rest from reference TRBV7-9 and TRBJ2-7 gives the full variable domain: DTGVSQNPRHKITKRGQNVTFRCDPISEHNRLYWYRQTLGQGPEFLTYFQNEAQLEKSRLLSDRFSAERPKGSFSTLEIQRTEQGDSAMYLCASSLAGTSGRGEQYFGPGTRLTVT.

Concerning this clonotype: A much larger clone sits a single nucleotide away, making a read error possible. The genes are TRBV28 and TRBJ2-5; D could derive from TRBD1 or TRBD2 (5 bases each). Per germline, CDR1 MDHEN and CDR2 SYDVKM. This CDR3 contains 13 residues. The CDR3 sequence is CAGSFGAAETQYF. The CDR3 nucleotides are TGTGCCGGCAGTTTCGGGGCCGCCGAGACCCAGTACTTC. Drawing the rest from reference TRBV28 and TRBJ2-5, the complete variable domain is DVKVTQSSRYLVKRTGEKVFLECVQDMDHENMFWYRQDPGLGLRLIYFSYDVKMKEKGDIPEGYSVSREKKERFSLILESASTNQTSMYLCAGSFGAAETQYFGPGTRLLVL.

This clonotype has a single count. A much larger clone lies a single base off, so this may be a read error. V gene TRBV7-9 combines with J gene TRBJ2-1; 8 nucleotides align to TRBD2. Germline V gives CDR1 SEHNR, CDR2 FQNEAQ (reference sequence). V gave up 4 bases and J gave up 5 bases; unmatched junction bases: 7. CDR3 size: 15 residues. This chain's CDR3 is CASSSSGGFHNEQFF. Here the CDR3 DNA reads TGTGCCAGCAGCTCGAGCGGGGGCTTCCACAATGAGCAGTTCTTC.

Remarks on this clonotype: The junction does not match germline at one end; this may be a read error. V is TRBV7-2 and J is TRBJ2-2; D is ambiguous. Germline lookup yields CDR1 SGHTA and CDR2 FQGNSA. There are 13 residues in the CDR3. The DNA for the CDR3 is TGTGCCGGCAGCTTAGGAGTTACCGGGGAGCTGTTTTTT. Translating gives CAGSLGVTGELFF.

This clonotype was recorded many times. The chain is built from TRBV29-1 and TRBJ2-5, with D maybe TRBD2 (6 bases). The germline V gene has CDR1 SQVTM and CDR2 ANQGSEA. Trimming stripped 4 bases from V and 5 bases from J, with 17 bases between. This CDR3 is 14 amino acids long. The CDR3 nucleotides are TGCAGCGTTGCCCTAATGGGGGGAGGTGAGACCCAGTACTTC. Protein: CSVALMGGGETQYF.

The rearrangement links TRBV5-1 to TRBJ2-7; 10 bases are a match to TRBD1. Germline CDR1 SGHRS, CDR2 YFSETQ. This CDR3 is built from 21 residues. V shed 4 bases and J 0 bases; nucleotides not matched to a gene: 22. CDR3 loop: CASSPLSRDRGLTPSSYEQYF. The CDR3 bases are TGCGCCAGCAGCCCCCTCTCCCGGGACAGGGGTCTAACTCCAAGCTCCTACGAGCAGTACTTC.

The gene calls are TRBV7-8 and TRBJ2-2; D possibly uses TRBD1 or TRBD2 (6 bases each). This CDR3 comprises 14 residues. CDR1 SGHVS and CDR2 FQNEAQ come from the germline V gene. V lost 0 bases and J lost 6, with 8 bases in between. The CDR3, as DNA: TGTGCCAGCAGCTTAGCAAGGGGGGCCGGGGAGCTGTTTTTT. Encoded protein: CASSLARGAGELFF. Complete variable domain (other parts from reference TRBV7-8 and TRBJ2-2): GAGVSQSPRYKVAKRGQDVALRCDPISGHVSLFWYQQALGQGPEFLTYFQNEAQLDKSGLPSDRFFAERPEGSVSTLKIQRTQQEDSAVYLCASSLARGAGELFFGEGSRLTVL.

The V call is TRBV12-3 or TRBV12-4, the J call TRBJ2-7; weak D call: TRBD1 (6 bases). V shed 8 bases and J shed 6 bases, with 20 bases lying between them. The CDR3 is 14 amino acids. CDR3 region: CASRFSRDNGEQYF. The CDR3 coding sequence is TGTGCCAGCCGCTTTTCTCGGGACAACGGCGAGCAGTACTTC.

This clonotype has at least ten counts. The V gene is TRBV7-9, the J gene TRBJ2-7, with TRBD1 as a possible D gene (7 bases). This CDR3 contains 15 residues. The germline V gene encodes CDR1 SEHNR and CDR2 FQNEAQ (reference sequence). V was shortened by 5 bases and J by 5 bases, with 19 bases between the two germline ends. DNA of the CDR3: TGTGCCAGCAGCCAGGGGGGCGGTCTGGGCCACGAGCAGTACTTC. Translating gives CASSQGGGLGHEQYF.

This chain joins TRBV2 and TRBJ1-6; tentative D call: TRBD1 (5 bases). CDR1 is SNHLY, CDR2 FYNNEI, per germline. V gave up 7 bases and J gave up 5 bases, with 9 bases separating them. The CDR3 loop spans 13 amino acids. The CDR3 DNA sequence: TGTGCCAGCATAGACAGCCATAATTCACCCCTCCACTTT. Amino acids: CASIDSHNSPLHF.

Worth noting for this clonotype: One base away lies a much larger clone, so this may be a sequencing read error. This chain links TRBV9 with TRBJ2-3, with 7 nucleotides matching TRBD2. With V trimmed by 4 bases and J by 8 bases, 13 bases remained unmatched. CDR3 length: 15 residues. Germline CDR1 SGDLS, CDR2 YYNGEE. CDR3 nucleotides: TGTGCCAGCAGCCCCTCGGGGGGAAGGGCGGGTACGCAGTATTTT. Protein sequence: CASSPSGGRAGTQYF.

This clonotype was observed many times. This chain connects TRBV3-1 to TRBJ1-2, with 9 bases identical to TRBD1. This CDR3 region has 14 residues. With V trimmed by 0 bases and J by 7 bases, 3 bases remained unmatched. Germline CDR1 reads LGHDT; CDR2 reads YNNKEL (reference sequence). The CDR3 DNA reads TGTGCCAGCAGCCAAGAGACAGGGGGTAGTGGCTACACCTTC. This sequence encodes CASSQETGGSGYTF.

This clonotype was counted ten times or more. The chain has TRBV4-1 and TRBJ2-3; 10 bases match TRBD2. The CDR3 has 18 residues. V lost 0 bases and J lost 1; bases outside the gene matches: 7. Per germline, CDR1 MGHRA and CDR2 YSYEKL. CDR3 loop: CASSQELTSGPGTDTQYF. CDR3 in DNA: TGCGCCAGCAGCCAAGAGTTGACTAGCGGGCCCGGCACAGATACGCAGTATTTT.

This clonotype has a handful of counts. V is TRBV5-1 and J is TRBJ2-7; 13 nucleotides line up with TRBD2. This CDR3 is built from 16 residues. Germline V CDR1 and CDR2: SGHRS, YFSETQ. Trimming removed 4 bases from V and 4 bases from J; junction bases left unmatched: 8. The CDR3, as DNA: TGCGCCAGCAGCCCTGGGACTAGCGGGATGGTATACGAGCAGTACTTC. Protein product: CASSPGTSGMVYEQYF.

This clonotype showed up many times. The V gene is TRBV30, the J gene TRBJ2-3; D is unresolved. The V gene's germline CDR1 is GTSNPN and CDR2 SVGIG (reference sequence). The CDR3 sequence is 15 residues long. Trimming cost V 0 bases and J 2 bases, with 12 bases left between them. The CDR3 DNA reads TGTGCCTGGAGTGTAACGGCACTCTACACAGATACGCAGTATTTT. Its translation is CAWSVTALYTDTQYF. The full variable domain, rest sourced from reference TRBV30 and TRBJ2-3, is SQTIHQWPATLVQPVGSPLSLECTVEGTSNPNLYWYRQAAGRGLQLLFYSVGIGQISSEVPQNLSASRPQDRQFILSSKKLLLSDSGFYLCAWSVTALYTDTQYFGPGTRLTVL.

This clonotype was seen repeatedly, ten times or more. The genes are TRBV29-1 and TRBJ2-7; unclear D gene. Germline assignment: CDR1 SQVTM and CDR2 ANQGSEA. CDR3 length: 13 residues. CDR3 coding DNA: TGCACCATCAACGAGGACGGTCCCTACGAGCAGTACTTC. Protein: CTINEDGPYEQYF.

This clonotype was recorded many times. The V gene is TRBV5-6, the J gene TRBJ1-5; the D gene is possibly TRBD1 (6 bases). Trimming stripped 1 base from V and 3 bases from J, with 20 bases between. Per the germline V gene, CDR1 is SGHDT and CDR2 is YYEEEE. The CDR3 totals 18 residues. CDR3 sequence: CASSLRLTGGRSNQPQHF. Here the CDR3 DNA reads TGTGCCAGCAGCTTGCGTCTGACAGGTGGGAGATCCAATCAGCCCCAGCATTTT.

The CDR3 bases are TGTGCCAGCAGCTCCCCCGTGGGGGGTGGCTACACCTTC. Translating it yields CASSSPVGGGYTF. The V and J genes are TRBV11-2 and TRBJ1-2, with TRBD1 as a possible D gene (5 bases). The germline gives CDR1 SGHAT, CDR2 FQNNGV. This CDR3 has 13 residues. Trimming cost V 4 bases and J 7 bases, with 13 bases left between them.

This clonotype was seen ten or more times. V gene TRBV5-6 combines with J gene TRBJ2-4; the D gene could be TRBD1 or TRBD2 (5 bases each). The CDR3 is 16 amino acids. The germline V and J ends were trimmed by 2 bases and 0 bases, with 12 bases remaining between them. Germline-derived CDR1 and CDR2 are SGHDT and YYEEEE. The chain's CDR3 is CASSFREILAKNIQYF. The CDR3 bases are TGTGCCAGCAGCTTCAGGGAGATACTAGCCAAAAACATTCAGTACTTC.

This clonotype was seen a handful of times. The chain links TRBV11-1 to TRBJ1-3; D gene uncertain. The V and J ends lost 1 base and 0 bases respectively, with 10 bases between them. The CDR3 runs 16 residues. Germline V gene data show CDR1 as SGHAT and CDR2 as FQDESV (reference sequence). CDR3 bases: TGTGCCAGCAGCTTAGGAGGGAAACGCTCTGGAAACACCATATATTTT. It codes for CASSLGGKRSGNTIYF.

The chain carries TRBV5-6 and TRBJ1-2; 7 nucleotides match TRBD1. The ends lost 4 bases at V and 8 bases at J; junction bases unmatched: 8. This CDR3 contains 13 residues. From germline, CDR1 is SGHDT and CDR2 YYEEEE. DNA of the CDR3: TGTGCCAGCAGCCAGACAGGGACTTCGGGCTACACCTTC. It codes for CASSQTGTSGYTF.

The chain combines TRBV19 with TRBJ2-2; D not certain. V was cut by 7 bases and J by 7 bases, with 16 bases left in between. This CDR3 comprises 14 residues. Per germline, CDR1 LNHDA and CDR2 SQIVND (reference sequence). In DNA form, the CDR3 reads TGTGCCAGTACCCATCGCGGCAGAATCGGGGAGCTGTTTTTT. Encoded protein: CASTHRGRIGELFF.

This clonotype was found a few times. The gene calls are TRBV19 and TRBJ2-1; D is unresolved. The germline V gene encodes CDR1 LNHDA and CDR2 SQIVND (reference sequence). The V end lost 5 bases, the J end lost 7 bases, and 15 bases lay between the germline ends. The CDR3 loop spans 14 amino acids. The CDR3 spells CASSPILDRNEQFF. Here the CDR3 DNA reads TGTGCCAGTAGTCCGATCTTAGATCGGAATGAGCAGTTCTTC.